This is a list of T cell receptor beta chains from one sample in a study of cytomegalovirus exposure and HLA in healthy donors. Sequencing used immunoSEQ multiplex PCR; TCRdb keeps in-frame clones, though not all of them. The sample consists of more than 120,000 clones, approximately 86% of them appearing once. The specimen sequenced was PBMCs. The receptors were gathered from a man between 18 and 29 years old in good health and CMV-seropositive. CDR3s include the opening cysteine and the closing phenylalanine or tryptophan. A D gene is named only where the DNA matches it firmly. Expanded clones get a size class; other rows say once, few or many, or leave the size out.

size,V,J,D,DNA,CDR3
few,TRBV11-1,TRBJ2-5,.,TGTGCCAGCAGCCCCGACACGAAAGAGACCCAGTACTTC,CASSPDTKETQYF
.,TRBV7-8,TRBJ1-2,TRBD1,TGTGCCAGCAGCCGGACAGGGTTTACGGGCTACACCTTC,CASSRTGFTGYTF
.,TRBV7-9,TRBJ2-4,.,TGTGCCAGCAGCGAGGGACAAGACATTCAGTACTTC,CASSEGQDIQYF
few,TRBV18,TRBJ2-1,TRBD2,TGTGCCAGCTCTACAGGGACTAGCGTGTACAATGAGCAGTTCTTC,CASSTGTSVYNEQFF
.,TRBV29-1,TRBJ2-5,.,TGCAGCGTTTATCTACAGGGGAGGCAAGAGACCCAGTACTTC,CSVYLQGRQETQYF
.,TRBV7-6,TRBJ1-4,.,TGTGCCAGCAGCTCCCTACAGGGCCCCGCGGGACTGTTTTTT,CASSSLQGPAGLFF
.,TRBV5-5,TRBJ1-2,.,TGTGCCAGCAGCCCCCATTTGAATGGAGGTGGCTACACCTTC,CASSPHLNGGGYTF
.,TRBV2,TRBJ2-2,.,TGTGCCAGCAGGGAGTCGAACACCGGGGAGCTGTTTTTT,CASRESNTGELFF
once,TRBV27,TRBJ2-7,TRBD2,TGTGCCAGCAGGACGGGACTAGCGGGAGATGAGCAGTACTTC,CASRTGLAGDEQYF
few,TRBV5-4,TRBJ1-1,.,TGTGCCAGCAGCTCGGGGCGGGAGGGCGGCGCTGAAGCTTTCTTT,CASSSGREGGAEAFF
.,TRBV5-1,TRBJ2-1,TRBD1,TGCGCCAGCAGCTCCTCGGGGACAGGGGGAGCGAATGAGCAGTTCTTC,CASSSSGTGGANEQFF
few,TRBV2,TRBJ2-7,TRBD1,TGTGCCAGCAACTACCCGGGACAGGGGCTCTACGAGCAGTACTTC,CASNYPGQGLYEQYF
.,TRBV7-6,TRBJ2-5,.,TGTGCCAGCAGTCTTACCACCCCCGGGACACCTAAGAGAGAGACCCAGTACTTC,CASSLTTPGTPKRETQYF
once,TRBV10-3,TRBJ2-1,.,TGTGCCATCACGTCAGGGGTGTTCGAGCAGTTCTTC,CAITSGVFEQFF
.,TRBV27,TRBJ2-5,.,TGTGCCAGCAGTTTAGGGACAATGGAGACCCAGTACTTC,CASSLGTMETQYF
.,TRBV7-3,TRBJ2-3,TRBD2,TGTGCCTCCCCCGGGAGGGAGAGGACAGATACGCAGTATTTT,CASPGRERTDTQYF
.,TRBV7-6,TRBJ2-1,.,TGTGCCAGCAGCTTACCCGGCGGTTCCTACAATGAGCAGTTCTTC,CASSLPGGSYNEQFF
.,TRBV5-6,TRBJ2-2,TRBD1,TGTGCCAGCAGCTTGCCCGGGACAGGGGTATACACCGGGGAGCTGTTTTTT,CASSLPGTGVYTGELFF
once,TRBV5-1,TRBJ2-1,.,TGCGCCAGCAGCTTGGTGTCCTTCGGCAATGAGCAGTTCTTC,CASSLVSFGNEQFF
few,TRBV19,TRBJ1-1,.,TGTGCCAGTACCCCACAATCAGGACAGTCCTATGAAGCTTTCTTT,CASTPQSGQSYEAFF
.,TRBV23-1,TRBJ2-3,.,TGCGCCAGCAGTCGTAAAAGCGGAGACCCAAGCACAGATACGCAGTATTTT,CASSRKSGDPSTDTQYF
.,TRBV6-1,TRBJ1-4,.,TGTGCCAGCAGTGAAGGCGGTGAAAAACTGTTTTTT,CASSEGGEKLFF
.,TRBV30,TRBJ1-6,.,TGTGCCTGGAGGGCGGGAGGGGTCGGTTCACCCCTCCACTTT,CAWRAGGVGSPLHF
.,TRBV10-3,TRBJ2-1,.,TGTGCCAGCGCCGACAGAACCAATGAGCAGTTCTTC,CASADRTNEQFF
few,TRBV2,TRBJ2-1,TRBD2,TGTGCCAGCAGTCTTGGACTAGCCGGGGTGGAGCAGTTCTTC,CASSLGLAGVEQFF
.,TRBV2,TRBJ2-2,TRBD1,TGTGCCAGCAGTGATAAGACAGGGGGCCCCGGGGAGCTGTTTTTT,CASSDKTGGPGELFF
.,TRBV6-5,TRBJ1-1,.,TGTGCCAGCAGCGCCGGGACTGACCTGAACACTGAAGCTTTCTTT,CASSAGTDLNTEAFF